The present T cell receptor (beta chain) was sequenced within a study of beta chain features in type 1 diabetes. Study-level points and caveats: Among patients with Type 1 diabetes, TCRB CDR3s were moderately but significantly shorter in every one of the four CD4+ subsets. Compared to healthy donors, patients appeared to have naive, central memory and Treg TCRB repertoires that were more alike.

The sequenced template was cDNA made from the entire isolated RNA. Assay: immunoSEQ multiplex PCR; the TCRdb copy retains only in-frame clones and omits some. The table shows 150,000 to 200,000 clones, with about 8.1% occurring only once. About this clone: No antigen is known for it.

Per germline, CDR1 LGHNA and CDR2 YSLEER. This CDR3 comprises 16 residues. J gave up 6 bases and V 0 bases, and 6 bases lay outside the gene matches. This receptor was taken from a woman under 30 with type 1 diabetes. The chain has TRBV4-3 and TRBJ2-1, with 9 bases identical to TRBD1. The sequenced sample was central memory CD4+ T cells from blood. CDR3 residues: CASSQDGTGLFNEQFF. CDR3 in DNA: TGCGCCAGCAGCCAAGATGGGACAGGGCTCTTCAATGAGCAGTTCTTC.